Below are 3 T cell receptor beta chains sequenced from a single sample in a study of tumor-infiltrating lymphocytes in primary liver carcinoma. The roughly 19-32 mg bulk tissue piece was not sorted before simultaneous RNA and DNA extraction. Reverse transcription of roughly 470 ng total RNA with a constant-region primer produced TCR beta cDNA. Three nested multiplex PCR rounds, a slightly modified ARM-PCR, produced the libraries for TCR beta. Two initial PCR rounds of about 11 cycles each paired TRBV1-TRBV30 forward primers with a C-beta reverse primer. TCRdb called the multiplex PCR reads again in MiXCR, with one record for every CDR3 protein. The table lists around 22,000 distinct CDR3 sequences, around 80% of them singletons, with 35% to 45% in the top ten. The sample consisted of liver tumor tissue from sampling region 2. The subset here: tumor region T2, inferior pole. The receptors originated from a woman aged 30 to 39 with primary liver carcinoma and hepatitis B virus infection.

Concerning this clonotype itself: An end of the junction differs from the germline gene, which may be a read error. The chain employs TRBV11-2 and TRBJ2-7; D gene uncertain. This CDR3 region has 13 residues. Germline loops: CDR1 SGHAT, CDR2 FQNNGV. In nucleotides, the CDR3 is TGTGCCGGCAGCTTAGGTTCAAACTACGAGCACTACTTC. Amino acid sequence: CAGSLGSNYEHYF.

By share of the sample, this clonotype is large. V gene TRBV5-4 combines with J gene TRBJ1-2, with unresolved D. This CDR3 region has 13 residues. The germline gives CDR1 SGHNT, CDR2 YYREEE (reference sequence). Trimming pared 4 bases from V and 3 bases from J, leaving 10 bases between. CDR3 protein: CASSPFHDYGYTF. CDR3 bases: TGTGCCAGCAGCCCATTCCACGACTATGGCTACACCTTC.

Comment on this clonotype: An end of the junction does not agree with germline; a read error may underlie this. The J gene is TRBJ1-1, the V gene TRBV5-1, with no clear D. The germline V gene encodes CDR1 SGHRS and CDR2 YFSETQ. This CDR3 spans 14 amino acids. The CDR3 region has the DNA TGCGCAAGCAGCTCGGACCGTTGGAACACTAAAGCTTTCTTT. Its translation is CASSSDRWNTKAFF.